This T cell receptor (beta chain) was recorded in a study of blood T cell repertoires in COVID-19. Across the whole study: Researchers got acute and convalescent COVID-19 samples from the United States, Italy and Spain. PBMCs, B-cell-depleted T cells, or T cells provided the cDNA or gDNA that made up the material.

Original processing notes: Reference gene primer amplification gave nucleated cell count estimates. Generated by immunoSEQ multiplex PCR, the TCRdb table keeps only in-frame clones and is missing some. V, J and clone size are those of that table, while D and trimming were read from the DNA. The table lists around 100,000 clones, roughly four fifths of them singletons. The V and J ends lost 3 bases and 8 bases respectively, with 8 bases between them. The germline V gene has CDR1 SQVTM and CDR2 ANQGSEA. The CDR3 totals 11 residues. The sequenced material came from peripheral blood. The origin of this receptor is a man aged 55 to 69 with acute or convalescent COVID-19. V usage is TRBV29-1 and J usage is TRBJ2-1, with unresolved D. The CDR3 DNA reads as TGCAGCGTTGATTCCAGGTATGAGCAGTTCTTC. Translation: CSVDSRYEQFF.